What follows is one T cell receptor (beta chain) and its context. Its antigen is unknown. This sample is part of a study of T cell responses to AZD1222 COVID-19 vaccine. General study results and limits: Spike-specific TCR breadth and depth were elevated following two AZD1222 doses. Most donors were white British and more were female, and clonal diversity was possibly underestimated.

Germline values: CDR1 SGDLS, CDR2 YYNGEE. Trimming took 0 bases from V and 7 from J; bases not matched to a gene: 9. This CDR3 region has 17 residues. The data were produced by immunoSEQ multiplex PCR, yet TCRdb's version contains in-frame clones alone and is incomplete. The data show 140,000 to 150,000 clones, around nine tenths seen once. This rearrangement joins TRBV9 to TRBJ1-6, with TRBD1 identical over 8 bases. The specimen comprised peripheral blood, sampled 28 days after the second AZD1222 dose. The TCR originated in an adult who received the AZD1222 COVID-19 vaccine. The CDR3 region has the DNA TGTGCCAGCAGCGTAGTTCCGGGACAGGATAAAAATTCACCCCTCCACTTT. Its protein is CASSVVPGQDKNSPLHF.